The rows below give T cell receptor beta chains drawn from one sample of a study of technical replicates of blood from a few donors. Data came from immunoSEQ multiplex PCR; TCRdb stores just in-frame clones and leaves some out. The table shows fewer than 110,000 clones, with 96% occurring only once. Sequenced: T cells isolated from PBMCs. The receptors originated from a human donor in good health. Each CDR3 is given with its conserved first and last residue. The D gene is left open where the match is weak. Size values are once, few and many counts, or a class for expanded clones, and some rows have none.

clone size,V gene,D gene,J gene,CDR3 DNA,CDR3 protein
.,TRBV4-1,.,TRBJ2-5,TGCGCCAGCAGCCAAACCGGAGAGACCCAGTACTTC,CASSQTGETQYF
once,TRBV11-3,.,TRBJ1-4,TGTGCCTGCGCGGCAGGGCCGAATGAAAAACTGTTTTTT,CACAAGPNEKLFF
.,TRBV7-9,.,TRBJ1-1,TGTGCCAGCAGCCGCAACCTTGGCCAGGGGCAGAGAGCTTTCTTT,CASSRNLGQGQRAFF
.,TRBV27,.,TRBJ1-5,TGTGCCACCAGGGACGGGGGGGGGCTCGGCAATCAGCCCCAGCATTTT,CATRDGGGLGNQPQHF
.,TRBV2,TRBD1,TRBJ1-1,TGTGCCAGCAGGAAAACAGGGGTCGTTGAAGCTTTCTTT,CASRKTGVVEAFF
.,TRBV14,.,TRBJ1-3,TGTGCCAGCAGCCAAGCGGGGGGACTCTCTGGAAACACCATATATTTT,CASSQAGGLSGNTIYF
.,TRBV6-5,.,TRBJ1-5,TGTGCCAGCAGCCCCCAGGGGAATCAGCCCCAGCATTTT,CASSPQGNQPQHF
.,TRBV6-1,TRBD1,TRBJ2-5,TGTGCCAGCAGTGAAGGGGACAGGGGTAAGGGAGAGACCCAGTACTTC,CASSEGDRGKGETQYF
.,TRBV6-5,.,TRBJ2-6,TGTGCCAGCAGTCTCACTAGGGCCAACGTCCTGACTTTC,CASSLTRANVLTF
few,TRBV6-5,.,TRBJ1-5,TGTGCCAGCAGTGCAGGGGTCGCGGGTCAGCCCCAGCATTTT,CASSAGVAGQPQHF
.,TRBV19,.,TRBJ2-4,TGTGCCAGTAGTATAGGTGGCGGTAGCGGTCTAGCCAAAAACATTCAGTACTTC,CASSIGGGSGLAKNIQYF
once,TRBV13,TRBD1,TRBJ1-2,TGTGCCAGCAGCACCAGGTTCGGACAGGGGGGACTTGACGATGGCTACACCTTC,CASSTRFGQGGLDDGYTF
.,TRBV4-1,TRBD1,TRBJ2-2,TGCGCCAGCAGCCCACGCACGAGGGACAGGGGGGGTGGGGAGCTGTTTTTT,CASSPRTRDRGGGELFF
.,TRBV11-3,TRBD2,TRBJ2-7,TGTGCCAGCAGCTTAGGCGCGGGAGGCAGACTAAGTGACGAGCAGTACTTC,CASSLGAGGRLSDEQYF
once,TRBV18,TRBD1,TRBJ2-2,TGTGCCAGCTCACCTACCGGGACAGGGGTTTTAACGACCGGGGAGCTGTTTTTT,CASSPTGTGVLTTGELFF
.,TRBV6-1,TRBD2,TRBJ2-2,TGTGCCAGCAGTGGCTATAGCGGGACCTCTTTATTCACCGGGGAGCTGTTTTTT,CASSGYSGTSLFTGELFF
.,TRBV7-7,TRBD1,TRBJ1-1,TGTGCTAGCAGCTCGATAGGGACAGCGAACACTGAAGCTTTCTTT,CASSSIGTANTEAFF
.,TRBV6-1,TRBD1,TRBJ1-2,TGTGCCAGCATACGTTACAGGGGGGAGAACTATGGCTACACCTTC,CASIRYRGENYGYTF
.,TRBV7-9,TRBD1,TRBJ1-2,TGTGCCAGCAGCTTGATCGAGGCAGGGGGCGGCTATGGCTACACCTTC,CASSLIEAGGGYGYTF
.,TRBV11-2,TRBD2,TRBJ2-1,TGTGCCAGCAGCCGAGCGGGGCATGAGCAGTTCTTC,CASSRAGHEQFF
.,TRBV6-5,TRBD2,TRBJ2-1,TGTGCCAGTGACCTAGCGGGAGTCGGAAATGAGCAGTTCTTC,CASDLAGVGNEQFF
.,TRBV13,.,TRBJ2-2,TGTGCCAGCAGCCGAACGGGAACCGGGGAGCTGTTTTTT,CASSRTGTGELFF
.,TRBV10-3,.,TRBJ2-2,TGTGCCATCAGTGAGTCCCGTTTTGTCGGAGCGAACACCGGGGAGCTGTTTTTT,CAISESRFVGANTGELFF
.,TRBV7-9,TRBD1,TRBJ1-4,TGTGCCAGCAGCTTAGGCCAGGGGGCGGAAAAACTGTTTTTT,CASSLGQGAEKLFF
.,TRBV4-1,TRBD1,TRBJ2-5,TGCGCCAGTTCGGGACAGGGGCAAGAGACCCAGTACTTC,CASSGQGQETQYF
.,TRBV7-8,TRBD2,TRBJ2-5,TGTGCCAGCAGCCGTTACTGGACTAGCGGGGGGGCACCAGAGACCCAGTACTTC,CASSRYWTSGGAPETQYF
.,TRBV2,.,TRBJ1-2,TGTGCCAGCAGTGATACAGCTAACTATGGCTACACCTTC,CASSDTANYGYTF
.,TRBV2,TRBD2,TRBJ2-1,TGTGCCAGCAGTGTTACGACTAGCGGGATGTTCTTC,CASSVTTSGMFF
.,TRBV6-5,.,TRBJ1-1,TGTGCCAGCAGTTACGGCGGAATGATGGGCACTGAAGCTTTCTTT,CASSYGGMMGTEAFF
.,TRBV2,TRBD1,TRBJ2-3,TGTGCCAGCAGTACCCAGGGGGCCAGCACAGATACGCAGTATTTT,CASSTQGASTDTQYF
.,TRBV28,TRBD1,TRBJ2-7,TGTGCCAGCAGTTTTTGGGACAGGGGCTACGAGCAGTACTTC,CASSFWDRGYEQYF
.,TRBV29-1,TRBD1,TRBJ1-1,TGCAGCGTTGAAGATTTACGGGACAGGGTGGCTGAAGCTTTCTTT,CSVEDLRDRVAEAFF
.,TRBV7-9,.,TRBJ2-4,TGTGCCAGCAGCCAGGATCCGGCCGAAAAAAACATTCAGTACTTC,CASSQDPAEKNIQYF
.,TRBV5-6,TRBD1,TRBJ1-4,TGTGCCAGCAGCTTCAGAACCTCCGGGACAGGGCTTGAAAAACTGTTTTTT,CASSFRTSGTGLEKLFF
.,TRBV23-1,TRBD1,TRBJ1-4,TGCGCCAGCAGTATTTGGACAGGTTTGGAGAAGTGGAAGGGTGAAAAACTGTTTTTT,CASSIWTGLEKWKGEKLFF
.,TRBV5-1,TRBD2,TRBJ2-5,TGCGCCAGCAGCCGGACTAGCGGGGGGTTACAAGAGACCCAGTACTTC,CASSRTSGGLQETQYF
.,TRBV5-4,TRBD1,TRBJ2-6,TGTGCCAGCAGGAGAGGGACAGGTCCTCTCTCTGGGGCCAACGTCCTGACTTTC,CASRRGTGPLSGANVLTF
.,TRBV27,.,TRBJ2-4,TGTGCCAGCAGTCCCAAGGGGGACGGGAACATTCAGTACTTC,CASSPKGDGNIQYF
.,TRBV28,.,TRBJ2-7,TGTGCCAGCAGTATAACCGGGACAAGGGGATCTTACGAGCAGTACTTC,CASSITGTRGSYEQYF
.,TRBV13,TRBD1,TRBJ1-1,TGTGCCAGCAGCTTATTGGACAGGCGTAAGCGGAACACTGAAGCTTTCTTT,CASSLLDRRKRNTEAFF